A selection of T cell receptor beta chains follows, all from one sample in a study of T cell clones after liver transplantation. Sequencing used immunoSEQ multiplex PCR; TCRdb keeps in-frame clones, though not all of them. Of 99,000 or so clones in the sample, around four fifths are singletons; the top ten hold approximately 0.93%. The sequenced sample was CD4+ T cells from blood, obtained before liver transplant. The source of these receptors is a human donor who received a liver transplant. Both conserved end residues are part of each CDR3. A D gene is named only where the DNA matches it firmly. Clone size appears in some rows only: once, few, many, or a class for an expanded clone.

v_gene: TRBV29-1
j_gene: TRBJ1-1
d_gene: TRBD1
abundance: few
CDR3aa: CSADYTGGTEAFF
CDR3nt: TGCAGCGCTGACTACACAGGGGGCACTGAAGCTTTCTTT

v_gene: TRBV29-1
j_gene: TRBJ2-3
d_gene: .
abundance: .
CDR3aa: CSVEGATTADTQYF
CDR3nt: TGCAGCGTTGAGGGGGCAACTACGGCAGATACGCAGTATTTT

v_gene: TRBV19
j_gene: TRBJ1-2
d_gene: .
abundance: few
CDR3aa: CASSLPTGRAGYTF
CDR3nt: TGTGCCAGTAGCCTTCCTACAGGGAGGGCTGGCTACACCTTC

v_gene: TRBV7-9
j_gene: TRBJ2-4
d_gene: TRBD1
abundance: .
CDR3aa: CASSQRDRGSPDLNIQYF
CDR3nt: TGTGCCAGCAGCCAACGGGACAGGGGGTCCCCAGACCTAAACATTCAGTACTTC

v_gene: TRBV29-1
j_gene: TRBJ2-7
d_gene: .
abundance: .
CDR3aa: CSVAAGTAGREQYF
CDR3nt: TGCAGCGTTGCCGCAGGGACCGCGGGGAGAGAGCAGTACTTC

v_gene: TRBV5-1
j_gene: TRBJ2-3
d_gene: .
abundance: .
CDR3aa: CASSFQQGGTDTQYF
CDR3nt: TGCGCCAGCAGCTTTCAACAGGGCGGGACAGATACGCAGTATTTT

v_gene: TRBV2
j_gene: TRBJ1-2
d_gene: .
abundance: few
CDR3aa: CASKLGGQGGYTF
CDR3nt: TGTGCCAGCAAGCTCGGGGGGCAGGGTGGCTACACCTTC

v_gene: TRBV5-1
j_gene: TRBJ2-3
d_gene: TRBD1
abundance: .
CDR3aa: CASSLGFGQGVDTQYF
CDR3nt: TGCGCCAGCAGCTTGGGATTCGGGCAGGGGGTAGATACGCAGTATTTT

v_gene: TRBV27
j_gene: TRBJ1-1
d_gene: .
abundance: .
CDR3aa: CASSSQQVGIPEAFF
CDR3nt: TGTGCCAGCAGTTCCCAACAGGTCGGGATCCCTGAAGCTTTCTTT

v_gene: TRBV5-5
j_gene: TRBJ1-5
d_gene: .
abundance: .
CDR3aa: CASSFGTENQPQHF
CDR3nt: TGTGCCAGCAGCTTTGGGACGGAGAATCAGCCCCAGCATTTT

v_gene: TRBV25-1
j_gene: TRBJ1-1
d_gene: .
abundance: .
CDR3aa: CASSDWGGPNTEAFF
CDR3nt: TGTGCCAGCAGTGATTGGGGAGGCCCGAACACTGAAGCTTTCTTT

v_gene: TRBV18
j_gene: TRBJ2-5
d_gene: .
abundance: .
CDR3aa: CASSPREGAETQYF
CDR3nt: TGTGCCAGCTCACCACGGGAGGGGGCCGAGACCCAGTACTTC

v_gene: TRBV7-3
j_gene: TRBJ2-5
d_gene: .
abundance: once
CDR3aa: CASSLLGDRETQYF
CDR3nt: TGTGCCAGCAGCTTACTAGGGGACCGAGAGACCCAGTACTTC

v_gene: TRBV28
j_gene: TRBJ1-4
d_gene: .
abundance: .
CDR3aa: CASSLGGNHEKLFF
CDR3nt: TGTGCCAGCAGTTTAGGAGGGAATCATGAAAAACTGTTTTTT

v_gene: TRBV27
j_gene: TRBJ1-1
d_gene: .
abundance: .
CDR3aa: CASSWDGEAFF
CDR3nt: TGTGCCAGCAGTTGGGACGGTGAAGCTTTCTTT

v_gene: TRBV6-1
j_gene: TRBJ1-1
d_gene: .
abundance: .
CDR3aa: CASSELRNTEAFF
CDR3nt: TGTGCCAGCAGTGAACTGAGGAACACTGAAGCTTTCTTT